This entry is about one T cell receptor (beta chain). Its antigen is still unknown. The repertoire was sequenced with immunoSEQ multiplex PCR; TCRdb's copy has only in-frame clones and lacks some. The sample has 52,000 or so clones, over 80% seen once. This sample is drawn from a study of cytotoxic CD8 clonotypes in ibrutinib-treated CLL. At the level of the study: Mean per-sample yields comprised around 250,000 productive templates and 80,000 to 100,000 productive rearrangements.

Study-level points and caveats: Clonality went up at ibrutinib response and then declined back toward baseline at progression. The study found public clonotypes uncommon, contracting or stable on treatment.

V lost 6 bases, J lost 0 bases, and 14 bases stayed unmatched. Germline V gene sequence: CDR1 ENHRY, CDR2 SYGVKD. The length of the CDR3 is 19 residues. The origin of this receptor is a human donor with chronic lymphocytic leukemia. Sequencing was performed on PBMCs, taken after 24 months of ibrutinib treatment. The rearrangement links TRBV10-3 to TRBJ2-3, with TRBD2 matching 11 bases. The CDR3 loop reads CAIRPGLAGDSSSTDTQYF. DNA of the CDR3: TGTGCCATCAGACCCGGACTAGCGGGCGATTCATCTAGCACAGATACGCAGTATTTT.